These T cell receptor beta chains were read from a single sample in a study of healthy donors' naive CD4 and CD8 T cells. One entry per CDR3 protein results from TCRdb running MiXCR on the reads. The data hold approximately 180,000 distinct CDR3 sequences, with over 60% observed a single time. Sequences were obtained from naive CD4+ and CD8+ T cells sorted from blood, pooled from several donors. The receptors shown here come from a pool of human donors in good health; the sample pools cells from several healthy donors. CDR3s include the opening cysteine and the closing phenylalanine or tryptophan. Fields, in order: V gene, clone size, J gene, D gene, CDR3 DNA, CDR3 protein. The D gene is left open where the match is weak. Size is stated for part of the rows, as once, few or many counts, or as a class when the clone is expanded.

v_gene: TRBV19
abundance: NA
j_gene: TRBJ2-7
d_gene: TRBD1
CDR3nt: TGTGCCAGTAGTATCAGGACAGGGGACTCCTACGAGCAGTACTTC
CDR3aa: CASSIRTGDSYEQYF

v_gene: TRBV10-3
abundance: NA
j_gene: TRBJ1-6
d_gene: NA
CDR3nt: TGTGCCACAAGACCGAGCTCCTATAATTCACCCCTCCACTTT
CDR3aa: CATRPSSYNSPLHF

v_gene: TRBV29-1
abundance: NA
j_gene: TRBJ2-1
d_gene: TRBD1
CDR3nt: TGCAGCGTTGATGGGATGGGACAGAGCTTCTACAATGAGCAGTTCTTC
CDR3aa: CSVDGMGQSFYNEQFF

v_gene: TRBV6-5
abundance: NA
j_gene: TRBJ2-7
d_gene: NA
CDR3nt: TGTGCCAGCAGGACAACCGGGACCACCGGCCACGAGCAGTACTTC
CDR3aa: CASRTTGTTGHEQYF

v_gene: TRBV19
abundance: NA
j_gene: TRBJ2-3
d_gene: NA
CDR3nt: TGTGCCAGTAGTGCCAGACAGGAGATCACAGATACGCAGTATTTT
CDR3aa: CASSARQEITDTQYF

v_gene: TRBV29-1
abundance: NA
j_gene: TRBJ2-1
d_gene: NA
CDR3nt: TGCAGCGTCCCACTATCCAACAATGAGCAGTTCTTC
CDR3aa: CSVPLSNNEQFF

v_gene: TRBV6-1
abundance: NA
j_gene: TRBJ2-7
d_gene: TRBD1
CDR3nt: TGTGCCAGCAGTTACTCGGACAGGGTGAAGGAGCAGTACTTC
CDR3aa: CASSYSDRVKEQYF

v_gene: TRBV29-1
abundance: NA
j_gene: TRBJ2-7
d_gene: NA
CDR3nt: TGCAGCGTTGAAGCACACCACGAGCAGTACTTC
CDR3aa: CSVEAHHEQYF

v_gene: TRBV29-1
abundance: NA
j_gene: TRBJ1-2
d_gene: NA
CDR3nt: TGCAGCGCGGGGGGTGACTATGGCTACACCTTC
CDR3aa: CSAGGDYGYTF

v_gene: TRBV18
abundance: NA
j_gene: TRBJ1-5
d_gene: NA
CDR3nt: TGTGCCAGCTCACTGCAGCAAGATCAGCCCCAGCATTTT
CDR3aa: CASSLQQDQPQHF

v_gene: TRBV12-3/TRBV12-4
abundance: few
j_gene: TRBJ1-1
d_gene: NA
CDR3nt: TGTGCCAGCAGACCTCGAGGGGGGACTGAAGCTTTCTTT
CDR3aa: CASRPRGGTEAFF

v_gene: TRBV6-2/TRBV6-3
abundance: NA
j_gene: TRBJ2-6
d_gene: NA
CDR3nt: TGTGCCAGCACCGGGACGGCCTCTGGGGCCAACGTCCTGACTTTC
CDR3aa: CASTGTASGANVLTF

v_gene: TRBV19
abundance: NA
j_gene: TRBJ2-7
d_gene: TRBD2
CDR3nt: TGTGCCAGCCAAGCGGGACTGGGCGGTGGCTACGAGCAGTACTTC
CDR3aa: CASQAGLGGGYEQYF

v_gene: TRBV11-1
abundance: NA
j_gene: TRBJ1-1
d_gene: NA
CDR3nt: TGTGCCAGCAGCTTAGAATTAGCAGGCCAACTTGAAGCTTTCTTT
CDR3aa: CASSLELAGQLEAFF

v_gene: TRBV15
abundance: NA
j_gene: TRBJ2-3
d_gene: NA
CDR3nt: TGTGCCACCAGCAGAGCAGGGAGCACAGATACGCAGTATTTT
CDR3aa: CATSRAGSTDTQYF

v_gene: TRBV29-1
abundance: NA
j_gene: TRBJ1-5
d_gene: TRBD1
CDR3nt: TGCAGCGCCGTACAGGGGGGAGGTCAGCCCCAGCATTTT
CDR3aa: CSAVQGGGQPQHF

v_gene: TRBV6-1
abundance: NA
j_gene: TRBJ2-7
d_gene: NA
CDR3nt: TGTGCCAGCAGTGCTGACAGCTACGAGCAGTACTTC
CDR3aa: CASSADSYEQYF

v_gene: TRBV30
abundance: NA
j_gene: TRBJ1-1
d_gene: NA
CDR3nt: TGTGCCTGGACTCCTAGACGGGGGGACACTGAAGCTTTCTTT
CDR3aa: CAWTPRRGDTEAFF

v_gene: TRBV20-1
abundance: once
j_gene: TRBJ1-1
d_gene: NA
CDR3nt: TGCAGTGCTAGAACTGGGAACACTGAAGCTTTCTTT
CDR3aa: CSARTGNTEAFF

v_gene: TRBV19
abundance: NA
j_gene: TRBJ2-7
d_gene: TRBD2
CDR3nt: TGTGCCAGTAGCAGACCAGGGACTAGCGTCATCTACGAGCAGTACTTC
CDR3aa: CASSRPGTSVIYEQYF

v_gene: TRBV6-6
abundance: NA
j_gene: TRBJ1-6
d_gene: NA
CDR3nt: TGTGCCAGCAGTGTCCGCCGAGGCGGTGGAGATTCACCCCTCCACTTT
CDR3aa: CASSVRRGGGDSPLHF

v_gene: TRBV30
abundance: NA
j_gene: TRBJ1-6
d_gene: TRBD1
CDR3nt: TGTGCCTGGAGTGACGGGACAGCTAATTCACCCCTCCACTTT
CDR3aa: CAWSDGTANSPLHF

v_gene: TRBV5-6
abundance: NA
j_gene: TRBJ2-1
d_gene: TRBD2
CDR3nt: TGTGCCAGCAGCTTGTCGCTAGCGGGGGCCAGCTCCTACAATGAGCAGTTCTTC
CDR3aa: CASSLSLAGASSYNEQFF

v_gene: TRBV20-1
abundance: NA
j_gene: TRBJ1-3
d_gene: NA
CDR3nt: TGCAGTGCTACAGGGGTTTTAGGAAACACCATATATTTT
CDR3aa: CSATGVLGNTIYF

v_gene: TRBV12-3/TRBV12-4
abundance: NA
j_gene: TRBJ1-1
d_gene: NA
CDR3nt: TGTGCCAGCAGTTTAAGGCCAGGGCTGAACACTGAAGCTTTCTTT
CDR3aa: CASSLRPGLNTEAFF

v_gene: TRBV6-5
abundance: NA
j_gene: TRBJ1-2
d_gene: NA
CDR3nt: TGTGCCAGCAGCGTCGGCGGGGAAATGAACTATGGCTACACCTTC
CDR3aa: CASSVGGEMNYGYTF

v_gene: TRBV5-6
abundance: once
j_gene: TRBJ1-6
d_gene: NA
CDR3nt: TGTGCCAGCAGCTTGGGAGGAGGCACGACGGGTTCACCCCTCCACTTT
CDR3aa: CASSLGGGTTGSPLHF

v_gene: TRBV6-5
abundance: NA
j_gene: TRBJ2-7
d_gene: NA
CDR3nt: TGTGCCAGCAGTTACTCAACACCCCAGGGGTACGAGCAGTACTTC
CDR3aa: CASSYSTPQGYEQYF

v_gene: TRBV18
abundance: NA
j_gene: TRBJ2-1
d_gene: TRBD2
CDR3nt: TGTGCCAGCTCACCACAGGGACTACTTTCCTACAATGAGCAGTTCTTC
CDR3aa: CASSPQGLLSYNEQFF